The 19 T cell receptor beta chains presented below share a single source sample, sequenced in a study of cytomegalovirus exposure and HLA in healthy donors. PCR employed 60 Vbeta and 13 Jbeta primers. Generated by immunoSEQ multiplex PCR, the TCRdb table keeps only in-frame clones and is missing some. The profile shows 150,000 to 200,000 clones, around 80% of them singletons. The sequenced sample was PBMCs. The receptor source for this set is a male donor in good health and CMV-seronegative.

The V gene is TRBV15, the J gene TRBJ2-2; the D gene is possibly TRBD2 (7 bases). Per germline, CDR1 LNHNV and CDR2 YYDKDF (reference sequence). The CDR3 is made up of 15 amino acids. Trimming shortened V by 3 bases and J by 6 bases, and 14 bases separated the two germline ends. Here the CDR3 DNA reads TGTGCCACCAGCAGGGTGGGGGGGCGACCCGGGGAGCTGTTTTTT. This translates into CATSRVGGRPGELFF. The full variable domain, completed using reference TRBV15 and TRBJ2-2, is DAMVIQNPRYQVTQFGKPVTLSCSQTLNHNVMYWYQQKSSQAPKLLFHYYDKDFNNEADTPDNFQSRRPNTSFCFLDIRSPGLGDTAMYLCATSRVGGRPGELFFGEGSRLTVL.

The sample holds many counts of this clone. The rearrangement joins TRBV5-6 to TRBJ1-2; a possible D gene is TRBD1 (6 bases). Trimming left V 8 bases short and J 2 bases short, with 16 bases between. The CDR3 has 14 residues. Germline loops: CDR1 SGHDT, CDR2 YYEEEE. The chain's CDR3 is CASERFGTNYGYTF. CDR3 DNA: TGTGCCAGTGAACGATTCGGGACAAACTATGGCTACACCTTC.

This clone was recorded only once. V and J are TRBV6-1 and TRBJ1-1; no clear D gene. The V end was cut by 2 bases, the J end by 0 bases, with 10 bases between. The CDR3 spans 15 residues. From germline, CDR1 is MNHNS and CDR2 SASEGT. Here the CDR3 DNA reads TGTGCCAGCAGTGAAATACCAACAGTGAACACTGAAGCTTTCTTT. It translates to CASSEIPTVNTEAFF.

The J gene is TRBJ2-2, the V gene TRBV9; D is possibly TRBD2 (7 bases). The V gene lost 7 bases and the J gene lost 3 bases, with 10 bases spanning the gap. The CDR3 covers 13 residues. Looked up from germline, CDR1 is SGDLS and CDR2 is YYNGEE. In DNA, the CDR3 is TGTGCCAGCGGGGGGGCGCACACCGGGGAGCTGTTTTTT. Protein product: CASGGAHTGELFF.

The rearrangement joins TRBV7-9 to TRBJ1-4; 8 positions agree with TRBD1. CDR1 and CDR2 (germline): SEHNR, FQNEAQ (reference sequence). This CDR3 is 14 amino acids long. CDR3 sequence reads: CSSRPQGAYEKLFF. DNA of the CDR3: TGTTCTAGCAGACCGCAGGGGGCGTACGAAAAACTGTTTTTT.

The rearrangement links TRBV11-2 to TRBJ1-1; D remains ambiguous. Germline lookup yields CDR1 SGHAT and CDR2 FQNNGV. The CDR3 is 13 amino acids. V was trimmed by 3 bases and J by 3 bases, leaving 8 bases between them. The CDR3 DNA follows: TGTGCCAGCAGCTTTACGGGATACACTGAAGCTTTCTTT. Amino acids: CASSFTGYTEAFF.

The V gene is TRBV5-1, the J gene TRBJ1-2; 10 bases match TRBD1. Per germline, CDR1 SGHRS and CDR2 YFSETQ. After removal of 5 bases from V and 8 bases from J, the junction contained 12 bases not matched to a gene. The CDR3 consists of 15 residues. The CDR3 nucleotides read TGCGCCAGCAGAAGATACACGACAGGGGGCGACGGCTACACCTTC. It translates to CASRRYTTGGDGYTF.

The genes are TRBV7-9 and TRBJ2-7, with 8 bases identical to TRBD2. The CDR3 loop spans 14 amino acids. J was trimmed by 3 bases and V by 5 bases; bases with no gene match: 6. Germline V gene sequence: CDR1 SEHNR, CDR2 FQNEAQ (reference sequence). As DNA, the CDR3 is TGTGCCAGCAGCGGGGGACGGGGGGGCTACGAGCAGTACTTC. Protein product: CASSGGRGGYEQYF.

The chain employs TRBV21-1 and TRBJ2-7; the table's D call, TRBD2, has no DNA check behind it. TRBV21-1 is given as a pseudogene. The CDR3 runs to 16 residues. For the CDR3, the DNA is TGTGCCAGCCGAAGGGTGGGACCGAGGGAGGGAAACGAGCAGTATTTC. This encodes CASRRVGPREGNEQYF.

The rearrangement links TRBV11-2 to TRBJ1-4, with 9 bases lining up with TRBD1. The CDR3 has 15 residues. V shed 5 bases, J shed 8 bases, and the junction held 9 bases outside the gene matches. Germline V CDR1 and CDR2: SGHAT, FQNNGV. CDR3 in DNA: TGTGCCAGCAGCGTGACCGGGACAGGGCGGGAAAAACTGTTTTTT. Translated, it gives CASSVTGTGREKLFF. The full variable domain, with the rest looked up from reference TRBV11-2 and TRBJ1-4, is EAGVAQSPRYKIIEKRQSVAFWCNPISGHATLYWYQQILGQGPKLLIQFQNNGVVDDSQLPKDRFSAERLKGVDSTLKIQPAKLEDSAVYLCASSVTGTGREKLFFGSGTQLSVL.

This clone was counted a single time. The rearrangement joins TRBV25-1 to TRBJ1-6; D is unclear. Germline values: CDR1 MGHDK, CDR2 SYGVNS. CDR3 length: 12 residues. The germline V and J ends were trimmed by 11 bases and 10 bases, with 15 bases remaining between them. This CDR3 reads CASEAVYSPLHF. DNA for the CDR3: TGTGCCTCCGAGGCCGTGTACTCACCCCTCCACTTT.

V gene TRBV4-3 combines with J gene TRBJ2-1; the match to TRBD2 covers 11 bases. Germline V gives CDR1 LGHNA, CDR2 YSLEER. This CDR3 comprises 16 residues. J gave up 7 bases and V 0 bases, and 5 bases lay outside the gene matches. The chain's CDR3 is CASSQDTSGRVNEQFF. CDR3 nucleotide sequence: TGCGCCAGCAGCCAAGATACTAGCGGGAGAGTAAATGAGCAGTTCTTC.

This chain connects TRBV11-2 to TRBJ2-7, with TRBD2 matching 11 bases. Germline CDR1 is SGHAT and CDR2 is FQNNGV. This CDR3 comprises 15 residues. V was clipped by 5 bases and J by 4 bases; unmatched bases: 7. This CDR3 is CASSLGTSGLYEQYF. The DNA of the CDR3 is TGTGCCAGCAGCCTTGGGACTAGCGGACTTTACGAGCAGTACTTC.

The rearrangement links TRBV28 to TRBJ1-5, with 7 positions matching TRBD1. This CDR3 has 15 residues. V lost 5 bases and J lost 6; bases outside the gene matches: 10. Germline-derived CDR1 and CDR2 are MDHEN and SYDVKM. The CDR3 here is CASSGALGQLQPQHF. The CDR3 region has the DNA TGTGCCAGCAGTGGGGCCCTGGGACAGCTTCAGCCCCAGCATTTT.

The J gene is TRBJ2-7, the V gene TRBV14; no reliable D call. Trimming pared 1 base from V and 6 bases from J, leaving 4 bases between. The germline V gene encodes CDR1 SGHDN and CDR2 FVKESK. This CDR3 is built from 11 residues. The CDR3 loop is CASSQGGEQYF. The CDR3 DNA follows: TGTGCCAGCAGCCAAGGAGGCGAGCAGTACTTC.

The chain combines TRBV7-9 with TRBJ1-3; 7 bases align to TRBD1. Losses at the gene ends were 6 bases for V and 0 bases for J; bases not matched to a gene: 5. Germline CDR1 and CDR2: SEHNR and FQNEAQ (reference sequence). The CDR3 is 15 residues long. In DNA, the CDR3 is TGTGCCAGCAGTATGACAGGGCTCTCTGGAAACACCATATATTTT. Protein product: CASSMTGLSGNTIYF.

The chain combines TRBV5-1 with TRBJ1-2; D gene unclear. Germline V gene data show CDR1 as SGHRS and CDR2 as YFSETQ. This CDR3 contains 12 residues. The germline V and J ends were trimmed by 2 bases and 5 bases, with 7 bases remaining between them. The CDR3 bases are TGCGCCAGCAGCTTCGCCGGGTATGGCTACACCTTC. The encoded protein is CASSFAGYGYTF.

This clone was found a few times. The chain is built from TRBV4-3 and TRBJ1-5; D gene uncertain. CDR1 and CDR2 from the germline V gene are LGHNA and YSLEER. V lost 2 bases, J lost 2 bases, and 10 bases lay in between. The CDR3 totals 15 residues. Here the CDR3 DNA reads TGCGCCAGCAGCCAAAGGCATCAGGGCAATCAGCCCCAGCATTTT. This translates into CASSQRHQGNQPQHF.

As DNA, the CDR3 is TGTGCCAGCAGTACCTATAGCGGGAATTTTTACAATGAGCAGTTCTTC. The encoded protein is CASSTYSGNFYNEQFF. This chain links TRBV28 with TRBJ2-1; 8 nucleotides line up with TRBD2. Germline V gene lookup returns CDR1 MDHEN and CDR2 SYDVKM. J was trimmed by 4 bases and V by 5 bases; bases with no gene match: 10. This CDR3 is 16 amino acids long.